One and the same sample provided the 13 T cell receptor beta chains below, sequenced in a study of beta chain features in type 1 diabetes. Findings and caveats of the study: When Type 1 diabetes patients were examined, their TCRB CDR3s proved moderately but significantly shorter in all four CD4+ subsets.

The sequenced template was cDNA made from the entire isolated RNA. TCRdb's copy holds only in-frame clones and misses some; the assay was immunoSEQ multiplex PCR. The table records about 160,000 clones, around 8% of them present only once. No antigen has been assigned to these receptors. The sequenced sample consisted of central memory CD4+ T cells from blood. These receptors were obtained from a young woman with type 1 diabetes.

This clone was counted many times. The chain recombines TRBV28 with TRBJ2-7, with 10 bases identical to TRBD2. The ends lost 6 bases at V and 3 bases at J; junction bases unmatched: 8. The CDR3 contains 15 residues. The germline CDR1 and CDR2 sequences are MDHEN and SYDVKM. The CDR3 sequence: CASRPSGRALYEQYF. Here the CDR3 DNA reads TGTGCCAGCAGACCCAGCGGGAGGGCTCTCTACGAGCAGTACTTC.

The genes are TRBV15 and TRBJ2-3; 9 positions match TRBD2. CDR3 length: 17 residues. Germline lookup yields CDR1 LNHNV and CDR2 YYDKDF (reference sequence). The trim removed 0 bases at V and 2 bases at J, leaving 6 bases unmatched. Here the CDR3 reads CATSRDPASGATDTQYF. The CDR3, as DNA: TGTGCCACCAGCAGAGATCCCGCTAGCGGGGCCACAGATACGCAGTATTTT.

This clone has only a few counts. The gene calls are TRBV7-9 and TRBJ2-7, with TRBD1 as a possible D gene (5 bases). Between the trimmed V and J ends, which lost 5 bases and 0 bases, there was a span of 5 bases. The germline CDR1 and CDR2 sequences are SEHNR and FQNEAQ (reference sequence). CDR3 length: 12 amino acids. CDR3 bases: TGTGCCAGCAGCCAGGGCTCCTACGAGCAGTACTTC. It specifies CASSQGSYEQYF.

There are a few counts of this clone. This chain connects TRBV5-4 to TRBJ2-6, with a weak D call TRBD1 (5 bases). There are 18 residues in the CDR3. Germline V gives CDR1 SGHNT, CDR2 YYREEE (reference sequence). The germline V and J ends were trimmed by 1 base and 0 bases, with 14 bases remaining between them. CDR3 residues: CASSLWGRYPSGANVLTF. CDR3 in DNA: TGTGCCAGCAGCTTGTGGGGCAGATATCCCTCTGGGGCCAACGTCCTGACTTTC.

The rearrangement links TRBV7-2 to TRBJ2-1, with 10 bases matching TRBD1. Trimming cost V 6 bases and J 1 base; bases outside gene matches: 6. Germline assignment: CDR1 SGHTA and CDR2 FQGNSA. The CDR3 spans 16 residues. CDR3 nucleotide sequence: TGTGCCAGCAGGACAGGGGGCTCGAGGTCCTACAATGAGCAGTTCTTC. It yields the protein CASRTGGSRSYNEQFF.

The chain combines TRBV7-3 with TRBJ2-2, with D possibly being TRBD1 (6 bases). The V end lost 5 bases, the J end lost 0 bases, and 13 bases lay between the germline ends. From germline, CDR1 is SGHTA and CDR2 FQGTGA. The CDR3 covers 16 residues. The CDR3 region is CASSPAGTPNTGELFF. DNA for the CDR3: TGTGCCAGCAGCCCCGCCGGGACACCGAACACCGGGGAGCTGTTTTTT.

The rearrangement uses TRBV7-2 and TRBJ1-3; D remains ambiguous. The V gene's germline CDR1 is SGHTA and CDR2 FQGNSA. The V end was cut by 5 bases, the J end by 2 bases, with 13 bases between. This CDR3 is 15 amino acids long. CDR3 in DNA: TGTGCCAGCAGCCCCTCTCATACTCCTGGAAACACCATATATTTT. Protein product: CASSPSHTPGNTIYF.

This clone has a handful of counts. The chain joins TRBV7-9 to TRBJ1-5; unclear D gene. CDR3 length: 13 amino acids. Germline CDR1 and CDR2: SEHNR and FQNEAQ (reference sequence). Trimming shortened V by 5 bases and J by 3 bases, and 8 bases separated the two germline ends. The DNA of the CDR3 is TGTGCCAGCAGCCCTGACACCAATCAGCCCCAGCATTTT. Translating gives CASSPDTNQPQHF.

The chain recombines TRBV5-4 with TRBJ2-3; weak D call: TRBD1 (6 bases). CDR3 length: 16 amino acids. Trimming took off 0 bases at V and 4 bases at J, with 15 bases between the two ends. Per germline, CDR1 SGHNT and CDR2 YYREEE (reference sequence). The CDR3: CASSLELLGAADTQYF. The CDR3 DNA follows: TGTGCCAGCAGCTTGGAGCTTCTGGGGGCGGCAGATACGCAGTATTTT.

This clone was counted a few times. CDR3 bases: TGTGCCAGCAGTTCCGGACTAGGAATCACAGATACGCAGTATTTT. Translated, it gives CASSSGLGITDTQYF. The genes are TRBV7-3 and TRBJ2-3; 7 bases match TRBD2. Trimming removed 6 bases from V and 2 bases from J; junction bases left unmatched: 8. The CDR3 covers 15 residues. In germline, CDR1 is SGHTA, CDR2 FQGTGA.

This clone appeared a few times. V gene TRBV28 combines with J gene TRBJ2-7, with 7 bases matching TRBD1. The ends lost 10 bases at V and 5 bases at J; junction bases unmatched: 8. Germline V gene sequence: CDR1 MDHEN, CDR2 SYDVKM. The CDR3 length is 12 residues. The CDR3 sequence: CATHRQGHEQYF. DNA for the CDR3: TGTGCCACTCACCGACAGGGCCACGAGCAGTACTTC.

The chain joins TRBV30 to TRBJ1-5, with D possibly being TRBD1 (6 bases). Germline CDR1 GTSNPN, CDR2 SVGIG (reference sequence). The CDR3 runs 16 residues. Trimming pared 0 bases from V and 0 bases from J, leaving 12 bases between. The CDR3 loop reads CAWSVQGRDSNQPQHF. The CDR3 DNA reads TGTGCCTGGAGTGTACAGGGCAGGGATAGCAATCAGCCCCAGCATTTT.

This clone was recorded a few times. The chain uses TRBV7-2 and TRBJ2-7; 8 bases fit TRBD1. The CDR3 runs to 19 residues. V was pared by 4 bases and J by 3 bases, with 20 bases of the junction left unmatched. Germline CDR1 is SGHTA and CDR2 is FQGNSA. CDR3 protein: CASSSPRTGFRGRDYEQYF. The CDR3 nucleotides are TGTGCCAGCAGCTCCCCGCGGACAGGGTTCCGAGGACGGGACTACGAGCAGTACTTC.